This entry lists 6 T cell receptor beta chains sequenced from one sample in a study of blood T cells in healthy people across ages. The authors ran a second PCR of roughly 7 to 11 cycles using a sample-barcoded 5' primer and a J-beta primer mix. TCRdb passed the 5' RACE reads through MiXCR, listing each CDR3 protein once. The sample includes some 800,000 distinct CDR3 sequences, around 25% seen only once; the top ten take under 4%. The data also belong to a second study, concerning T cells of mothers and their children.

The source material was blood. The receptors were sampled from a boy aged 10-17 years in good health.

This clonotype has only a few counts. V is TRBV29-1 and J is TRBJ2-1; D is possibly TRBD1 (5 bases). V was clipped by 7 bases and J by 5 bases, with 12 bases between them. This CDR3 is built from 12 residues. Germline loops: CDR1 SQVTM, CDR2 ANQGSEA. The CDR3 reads CSAEGVHNEQFF. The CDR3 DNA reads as TGCAGCGCCGAAGGGGTCCACAATGAGCAGTTCTTC.

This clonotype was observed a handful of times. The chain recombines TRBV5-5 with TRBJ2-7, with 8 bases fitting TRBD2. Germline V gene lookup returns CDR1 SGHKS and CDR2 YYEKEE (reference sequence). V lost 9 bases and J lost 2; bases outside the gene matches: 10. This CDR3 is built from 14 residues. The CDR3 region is CATKAGTRAYEQYF. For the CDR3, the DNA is TGTGCCACCAAAGCTGGGACTAGGGCCTACGAGCAGTACTTC.

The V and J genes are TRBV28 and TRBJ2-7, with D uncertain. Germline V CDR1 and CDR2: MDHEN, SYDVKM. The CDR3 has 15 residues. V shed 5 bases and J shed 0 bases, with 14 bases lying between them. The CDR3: CASSGVRAGSYEQYF. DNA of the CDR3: TGTGCCAGCAGTGGGGTTAGAGCCGGCTCCTACGAGCAGTACTTC.

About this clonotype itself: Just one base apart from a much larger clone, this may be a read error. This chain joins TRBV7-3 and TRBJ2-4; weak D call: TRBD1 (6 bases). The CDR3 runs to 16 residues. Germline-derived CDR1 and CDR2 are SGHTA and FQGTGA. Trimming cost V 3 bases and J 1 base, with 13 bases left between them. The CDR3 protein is CASSFSGDAAKNIQYF. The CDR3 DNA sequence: TGTGCCAGCAGCTTTTCAGGGGACGCGGCCAAAAACATTCAGTACTTC.

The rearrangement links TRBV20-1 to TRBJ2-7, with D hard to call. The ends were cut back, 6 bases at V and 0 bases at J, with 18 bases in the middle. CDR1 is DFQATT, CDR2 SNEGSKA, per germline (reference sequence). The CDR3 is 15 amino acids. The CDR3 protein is CSALPRRKSSYEQYF. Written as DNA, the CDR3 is TGCAGTGCCCTTCCCCGTCGGAAGTCCTCCTACGAGCAGTACTTC.

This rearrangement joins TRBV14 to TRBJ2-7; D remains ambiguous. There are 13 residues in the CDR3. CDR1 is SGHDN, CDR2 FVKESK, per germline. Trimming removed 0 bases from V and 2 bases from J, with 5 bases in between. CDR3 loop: CASSQEGTYEQYF. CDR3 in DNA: TGTGCCAGCAGCCAAGAAGGAACCTACGAGCAGTACTTC.